The rows below give T cell receptor beta chains drawn from one sample of a study of blood T cell repertoires in COVID-19. Sequencing was performed with immunoSEQ multiplex PCR; in TCRdb, only in-frame clones are kept and a portion is missing. In the table there are about 200,000 clones, 84% of which are singletons. What was sequenced was peripheral blood. The receptors come from a human donor in a cohort sampled during active COVID-19. The CDR3 runs from the conserved cysteine through the conserved F or W. D genes are given only for firm matches. Not every row has a clone size; where given, it reads once, few, many or a size class.

DNA | CDR3 | size | V | D | J
TGTGCCAGCAGCTCCGAGGGCGCGGGGACTAATGAAAAACTGTTTTTT | CASSSEGAGTNEKLFF | - | TRBV7-9 | - | TRBJ1-4
TGTGCCAGCAGCCAAGGTCAGGGACAAGTAGCACGAGTCACCTTC | CASSQGQGQVARVTF | - | TRBV14 | - | TRBJ1-2
TGTGCCAGCAGCTCCGGGACAGGGGCTAATCAGCCCCAGCATTTT | CASSSGTGANQPQHF | - | TRBV7-9 | TRBD1 | TRBJ1-5
TGTGCCAGCAGGATGGGGCTTTCTAACTATGGCTACACCTTC | CASRMGLSNYGYTF | - | TRBV7-9 | - | TRBJ1-2
TGTGCCAGCAGCCAAGATTTCCCATCACCCCTCCACTTT | CASSQDFPSPLHF | - | TRBV3-1/TRBV3-2 | - | TRBJ1-6
TGTGCCAGCAGCCAAGACAGAAATAATTCACCCCTCCACTTT | CASSQDRNNSPLHF | once | TRBV3-1/TRBV3-2 | - | TRBJ1-6
TGTGCCAGCAAGGGGGACAAGAACACTGAAGCTTTCTTT | CASKGDKNTEAFF | once | TRBV11-3 | - | TRBJ1-1
TGTGCCATCATTCCGGACAGGGGGTCGAACACTGAAGCTTTCTTT | CAIIPDRGSNTEAFF | - | TRBV10-3 | TRBD1 | TRBJ1-1
TGTGCCAGCAGTGTTTTGGAGGAGCAGTACTTC | CASSVLEEQYF | - | TRBV2 | - | TRBJ2-7
TGTGCCAGTAGCCAACCACCCGGGACTGGAGGGTGGCTATTCTTC | CASSQPPGTGGWLFF | once | TRBV19 | - | TRBJ2-1
TGTGCCAGCAGTACTAGAGCTATCTATGGCTACACCTTC | CASSTRAIYGYTF | - | TRBV28 | - | TRBJ1-2
TGCAGCGGTTACAGTACCGGGGAGCTGTTTTTT | CSGYSTGELFF | - | TRBV29-1 | - | TRBJ2-2
TGTGCCAGCACATCTACCGGGACAGGGGCTTCACCCCTCCACTTT | CASTSTGTGASPLHF | - | TRBV27 | TRBD1 | TRBJ1-6
TGCGCCAGCAGTCCGGGACAGGGGATTCGGTTCTTC | CASSPGQGIRFF | - | TRBV10-1 | TRBD1 | TRBJ2-1
TGTGCCAGCTCACTTTCGGGGACAGGGGTTAATGAAAAACTGTTTTTT | CASSLSGTGVNEKLFF | - | TRBV18 | TRBD1 | TRBJ1-4